The clone carrying this TCR beta chain was seen many times. Unique molecular identifiers tagged the TCRbeta library. Using its own MiXCR run on the PCR reads, TCRdb lists one record per CDR3 protein. This sample carries around 400,000 distinct CDR3 sequences, roughly a tenth of them seen once, and the ten largest clones take 4.5% to 7%. Trimming at V came to 6 bases and at J to 6 bases, leaving 6 bases not matched to a gene. CDR1 MNHNS and CDR2 SASEGT come from the germline V gene. The CDR3 is 14 residues long. This record comes from a study of T-cell reconstitution after alpha-beta-depleted transplantation in children.

The chain employs TRBV6-1 and TRBJ2-1; 9 bases agree with TRBD1. This receptor was identified in a human donor who donated a stem cell graft to a child with acute myeloid leukemia. The material sequenced was PBMCs from the stem cell graft donor, taken from the stem cell graft. The CDR3 DNA is TGTGCCAGCAGCCAACCGGGACAGGGCAATGAGCAGTTCTTC. Its protein is CASSQPGQGNEQFF.